These T cell receptor beta chains were read from a single sample in a study of blood T cell repertoires in COVID-19. Only in-frame clones appear in the TCRdb table, and some are missing; sequencing was by immunoSEQ multiplex PCR. The repertoire holds roughly 80,000 clones, roughly 91% seen once, with roughly 2% in the top ten. Sequenced input: peripheral blood. These receptors were taken from a woman between 45 and 65 years old in a cohort sampled during active COVID-19. Each CDR3 is given with its conserved first and last residue. The order of the fields is D gene, V gene, CDR3 length, J gene, clone size, CDR3 protein, CDR3 DNA. D genes are given only for firm matches. Not all rows give a size; the values are once, few, many and, for expanded clones, a class.

TRBD1	TRBV3-1/TRBV3-2	18	TRBJ2-5	.	CASSPRGRAYGDQETQYF	TGTGCCAGCAGCCCCAGGGGGCGGGCCTATGGGGACCAAGAGACCCAGTACTTC
TRBD1	TRBV29-1	15	TRBJ2-7	.	CSVSRDRVSEYEQYF	TGCAGCGTTTCCCGGGACAGGGTGTCGGAATACGAGCAGTACTTC
TRBD1	TRBV28	13	TRBJ2-1	.	CASSFDRGNEQFF	TGTGCCAGCAGTTTCGACAGGGGGAATGAGCAGTTCTTC
TRBD2	TRBV12-3/TRBV12-4	13	TRBJ2-3	.	CASRARGADTQYF	TGTGCCAGCAGGGCCCGGGGGGCAGATACGCAGTATTTT
.	TRBV19	15	TRBJ1-2	once	CASSMAGPFNYGYTF	TGTGCCAGTAGTATGGCGGGACCGTTTAACTATGGCTACACCTTC
.	TRBV6-6	15	TRBJ2-1	.	CASRRGSGSENEQFF	TGTGCCAGCAGGCGGGGTAGCGGATCTGAAAATGAGCAGTTCTTC
TRBD1	TRBV30	14	TRBJ2-7	.	CAWSYLGQGNEQYF	TGTGCCTGGAGTTACTTAGGACAGGGGAACGAGCAGTACTTC
.	TRBV10-3	17	TRBJ2-4	.	CAISEGGAGLAKNIQYF	TGTGCCATCAGTGAGGGGGGCGCCGGTCTAGCCAAAAACATTCAGTACTTC
TRBD2	TRBV7-6	20	TRBJ2-7	.	CASSLEDLGLAGVQTYEQYF	TGTGCCAGCAGCTTAGAGGATTTAGGACTAGCGGGAGTCCAAACCTACGAGCAGTACTTC
TRBD1	TRBV10-1	17	TRBJ2-7	.	CASSDALIDRALYEQYF	TGCGCCAGCAGTGATGCGCTGATAGACAGGGCCCTCTACGAGCAGTACTTC
.	TRBV19	15	TRBJ2-2	.	CASNRQVGVTGELFF	TGTGCCAGTAATAGACAGGTTGGAGTGACCGGGGAGCTGTTTTTT
.	TRBV19	13	TRBJ2-5	.	CASSNRQRETQYF	TGTGCCAGTAGTAACAGACAGAGAGAGACCCAGTACTTC
.	TRBV9	13	TRBJ2-5	.	CASSVGGPETQYF	TGTGCCAGCAGCGTCGGAGGGCCCGAGACCCAGTACTTC
TRBD1	TRBV5-6	17	TRBJ1-2	few	CASSLGTGGASNYGYTF	TGTGCCAGCAGCTTGGGGACAGGGGGCGCATCGAACTATGGCTACACCTTC
TRBD2	TRBV11-2	16	TRBJ2-3	.	CASSRVAGGTTDTQYF	TGTGCCAGCAGCCGCGTAGCGGGGGGGACCACAGATACGCAGTATTTT
.	TRBV15	17	TRBJ1-1	.	CATSRGFTGTTGSEAFF	TGTGCCACCAGCAGAGGATTTACCGGGACAACCGGGTCTGAAGCTTTCTTT
.	TRBV11-1	15	TRBJ2-1	.	CASSLPGVAYNEQFF	TGTGCCAGCAGCTTACCGGGGGTCGCCTACAATGAGCAGTTCTTC
TRBD1	TRBV6-5	15	TRBJ1-3	.	CASSYGGQGGNTIYF	TGTGCCAGCAGTTACGGGGGACAGGGCGGAAACACCATATATTTT
.	TRBV25-1	14	TRBJ1-1	.	CASNREGRDTEAFF	TGTGCCAGCAACCGCGAAGGGAGGGACACTGAAGCTTTCTTT
.	TRBV28	15	TRBJ2-1	.	CASSRPQGNRNEQFF	TGTGCCAGCAGTCGTCCCCAGGGGAATAGAAATGAGCAGTTCTTC
TRBD1	TRBV7-2	15	TRBJ2-3	.	CASSARGFWTDTQYF	TGTGCCAGCAGCGCCAGGGGGTTTTGGACAGATACGCAGTATTTT
TRBD1	TRBV7-8	15	TRBJ2-1	once	CASSRGQGAYNEQFF	TGTGCCAGCAGCCGAGGACAGGGGGCCTACAATGAGCAGTTCTTC
TRBD1	TRBV18	15	TRBJ1-4	.	CASSPMGQGNEKLFF	TGTGCCAGCTCACCAATGGGACAGGGGAATGAAAAACTGTTTTTT
.	TRBV27	13	TRBJ1-5	.	CASSPGYSQPQHF	TGTGCCAGCAGCCCGGGGTACAGTCAGCCCCAGCATTTT
TRBD1	TRBV24-1	17	TRBJ2-3	.	CATSAPFPGQGGDTQYF	TGTGCCACCAGTGCCCCTTTTCCGGGACAGGGGGGGGATACGCAGTATTTT
.	TRBV19	12	TRBJ1-5	.	CASKSGNQPQHF	TGTGCCAGTAAATCAGGGAATCAGCCCCAGCATTTT
.	TRBV3-1/TRBV3-2	16	TRBJ2-3	.	CASSQDPWRGTDTQYF	TGTGCCAGCAGCCAAGACCCCTGGCGGGGCACAGATACGCAGTATTTT
TRBD1	TRBV6-5	16	TRBJ1-1	.	CASSYYGTDKNTEAFF	TGTGCCAGCAGTTACTACGGGACAGACAAGAACACTGAAGCTTTCTTT
.	TRBV4-1	16	TRBJ1-1	.	CASSQAMGVVNTEAFF	TGCGCCAGCAGCCAAGCGATGGGAGTGGTGAACACTGAAGCTTTCTTT
TRBD2	TRBV11-2	14	TRBJ2-3	.	CASSTGTSRDTQYF	TGTGCCAGCAGCACCGGGACTAGCAGGGATACGCAGTATTTT
TRBD1	TRBV5-4	16	TRBJ2-7	.	CASSLADRGYPYEQYF	TGTGCCAGCAGCTTGGCCGACAGGGGGTACCCCTACGAGCAGTACTTC
TRBD1	TRBV7-9	15	TRBJ1-2	.	CASSLSDRGTVGYTF	TGTGCCAGCAGCTTAAGTGACAGGGGGACGGTAGGCTACACCTTC
TRBD1	TRBV27	14	TRBJ1-6	.	CASSPDRGSSPLHF	TGTGCCAGCAGTCCAGACAGGGGAAGTTCACCCCTCCACTTT
.	TRBV7-9	15	TRBJ2-7	.	CASSLSGANSYEQYF	TGTGCCAGCAGCTTATCTGGTGCGAACTCCTACGAGCAGTACTTC
TRBD1	TRBV5-1	17	TRBJ1-5	few	CASSLTPSGTGWVAQHF	TGCGCCAGCAGCTTGACCCCATCCGGGACAGGGTGGGTAGCCCAGCATTTT
TRBD1	TRBV27	13	TRBJ2-7	.	CASSNLGTDEQYF	TGTGCCAGCAGTAACCTCGGGACAGACGAGCAGTACTTC
.	TRBV5-1	14	TRBJ1-1	.	CASARTQGNTEAFF	TGCGCCAGCGCCAGAACCCAGGGGAACACTGAAGCTTTCTTT
.	TRBV5-4	15	TRBJ1-5	.	CASSLGTESNQPQHF	TGTGCCAGCAGCTTGGGGACAGAGAGCAATCAGCCCCAGCATTTT
.	TRBV2	15	TRBJ2-2	.	CASSEWLANTGELFF	TGTGCCAGCAGTGAATGGCTAGCTAACACCGGGGAGCTGTTTTTT
TRBD1	TRBV7-9	15	TRBJ1-2	few	CASSTGTVSFDGYTF	TGTGCCAGCAGCACCGGGACAGTGAGTTTCGATGGCTACACCTTC
TRBD2	TRBV7-9	16	TRBJ2-7	.	CASGLGTSGKVVEQYF	TGTGCCAGCGGCTTAGGGACTAGCGGGAAGGTGGTCGAGCAGTACTTC
TRBD1	TRBV7-8	17	TRBJ2-2	.	CASSFLAGQGVAGELFF	TGTGCCAGCAGCTTCCTCGCCGGACAGGGCGTCGCCGGGGAGCTGTTTTTT
TRBD2	TRBV19	14	TRBJ2-7	.	CASSSLAGSYEQYF	TGTGCCAGTAGTTCCCTAGCGGGTTCCTACGAGCAGTACTTC
.	TRBV28	12	TRBJ2-7	.	CASREPSYEQYF	TGTGCCAGCAGGGAGCCCTCCTACGAGCAGTACTTC
TRBD2	TRBV5-1	14	TRBJ2-1	.	CASSLLAGYNEQFF	TGCGCCAGCAGCCTACTAGCGGGATACAATGAGCAGTTCTTC
.	TRBV29-1	12	TRBJ1-4	.	CSAGQDGEKLFF	TGCAGCGCCGGCCAGGATGGGGAAAAACTGTTTTTT
.	TRBV5-6	15	TRBJ1-1	.	CASSYQNSRYTEAFF	TGTGCCAGCAGCTACCAAAATTCTAGGTACACTGAAGCTTTCTTT
TRBD2	TRBV5-1	17	TRBJ2-3	.	CASSLGGTSGRSDTQYF	TGCGCCAGCAGCTTGGGCGGGACTAGCGGGAGGTCAGATACGCAGTATTTT
.	TRBV6-1	21	TRBJ2-3	once	CASSEAGDRINFRRRTNTQYF	TGTGCCAGCAGTGAAGCGGGAGACCGGATCAACTTTCGACGCCGGACGAATACGCAGTATTTT